A selection of T cell receptor beta chains follows, all from one sample in a study of blood T cell repertoires in COVID-19. The repertoire was sequenced with immunoSEQ multiplex PCR; TCRdb's copy has only in-frame clones and lacks some. The repertoire holds tens of thousands of clones, with 88% as singletons. Source material: peripheral blood. These receptors originate from a woman in her forties or fifties with active COVID-19. The CDR3 runs from the conserved cysteine through the conserved F or W. The D gene is left open where the match is weak. The size of a clone is reported for some rows only, either as once, few or many, or as a class for expanded clones.

>TRBV28|-|-|TRBJ1-2
CASSLSQNYGYTF
TGTGCCAGCAGTTTATCGCAGAACTATGGCTACACCTTC
>TRBV18|-|few|TRBJ2-2
CASSPRWGEPNTGELFF
TGTGCCAGCTCACCCCGATGGGGCGAACCGAACACCGGGGAGCTGTTTTTT
>TRBV7-9|TRBD1|-|TRBJ2-1
CASSLTGAVFNEQFF
TGTGCCAGCAGCTTGACAGGGGCCGTTTTTAATGAGCAGTTCTTC
>TRBV9|-|-|TRBJ1-1
CASSVRQNTEAFF
TGTGCCAGCAGCGTTAGACAGAACACTGAAGCTTTCTTT
>TRBV13|-|-|TRBJ2-1
CASSLVRVNEQFF
TGTGCCAGCAGCTTAGTCAGGGTAAATGAGCAGTTCTTC
>TRBV3-1/TRBV3-2|TRBD1|once|TRBJ2-3
CASSPGQGAGDTQYF
TGTGCCAGCAGCCCGGGACAGGGGGCAGGAGATACGCAGTATTTT
>TRBV7-8|TRBD1|-|TRBJ2-5
CASRRGQGEETQYF
TGTGCCAGCAGAAGAGGACAGGGTGAAGAGACCCAGTACTTC
>TRBV5-4|TRBD2|-|TRBJ2-1
CASRLAGLNEQFF
TGTGCCAGCCGACTAGCGGGGCTCAATGAGCAGTTCTTC
>TRBV11-2|TRBD2|once|TRBJ2-7
CASSPGLAYEQYF
TGTGCCAGCAGCCCGGGACTAGCGTACGAGCAGTACTTC
>TRBV7-3|TRBD1|-|TRBJ1-1
CASSLLGQGAGNTEAFF
TGTGCCAGCAGCTTATTGGGACAGGGGGCCGGGAACACTGAAGCTTTCTTT
>TRBV5-1|-|-|TRBJ2-3
CASSLGVDTRTDTQYF
TGCGCCAGCAGCTTAGGGGTTGATACCCGCACAGATACGCAGTATTTT
>TRBV5-6|TRBD2|-|TRBJ2-3
CASNELAGGPTDTQYF
TGTGCCAGCAACGAACTAGCGGGAGGGCCTACAGATACGCAGTATTTT
>TRBV3-1/TRBV3-2|TRBD1|-|TRBJ1-5
CASSQEKGGASDQPQHF
TGTGCCAGCAGCCAAGAAAAAGGGGGCGCGTCGGATCAGCCCCAGCATTTT
>TRBV19|-|-|TRBJ2-1
CASSLSGLSYNEQFF
TGTGCCAGTAGCCTAAGCGGGCTCTCCTACAATGAGCAGTTCTTC
>TRBV27|-|-|TRBJ2-5
CASSPPTQETQYF
TGTGCCAGCAGCCCCCCTACGCAAGAGACCCAGTACTTC
>TRBV6-5|-|-|TRBJ2-7
CASSYGRDGDEQYF
TGTGCCAGCAGTTACGGTCGGGATGGAGACGAGCAGTACTTC
>TRBV19|-|-|TRBJ2-3
CASSIAPDFTDTQYF
TGTGCCAGTAGTATAGCCCCGGACTTTACAGATACGCAGTATTTT
>TRBV5-6|-|-|TRBJ2-7
CASSWRDSIEEQYF
TGTGCCAGCAGCTGGAGGGACAGTATAGAAGAGCAGTACTTC
>TRBV7-8|TRBD2|-|TRBJ2-2
CASSGLAGSGGELFF
TGTGCCAGCAGCGGACTAGCGGGATCCGGCGGGGAGCTGTTTTTT
>TRBV13|TRBD2|-|TRBJ2-3
CASSSRLAGGTDTQYF
TGTGCCAGCAGCTCCAGACTAGCGGGAGGCACAGATACGCAGTATTTT
>TRBV5-4|TRBD2|-|TRBJ2-7
CASSKGTNVALYEQYF
TGTGCCAGCAGCAAGGGGACTAATGTCGCCCTCTACGAGCAGTACTTC
>TRBV7-9|TRBD1|-|TRBJ2-2
CASSPGTGRNTGELFF
TGTGCCAGCAGCCCCGGGACAGGGAGAAACACCGGGGAGCTGTTTTTT
>TRBV13|-|-|TRBJ2-2
CASGQTNTGELFF
TGTGCCAGCGGGCAGACGAACACCGGGGAGCTGTTTTTT
>TRBV5-1|TRBD2|-|TRBJ2-3
CASSLVGSGSTDTQYF
TGCGCCAGCAGCTTGGTGGGTAGCGGGAGCACAGATACGCAGTATTTT
>TRBV5-4|TRBD1|-|TRBJ1-3
CASSATGGSGNTIYF
TGTGCCAGCAGCGCAACAGGGGGCTCTGGAAACACCATATATTTT
>TRBV3-1/TRBV3-2|-|-|TRBJ1-5
CASSQGGGHRGEPQHF
TGTGCCAGCAGCCAAGGAGGAGGACATCGGGGGGAGCCCCAGCATTTT
>TRBV4-2|TRBD2|-|TRBJ2-5
CASSQERGLAGGAQYF
TGTGCCAGCAGCCAAGAACGGGGACTAGCGGGAGGAGCCCAGTACTTC
>TRBV20-1|TRBD1|-|TRBJ1-1
CSASPGQGKNTEAFF
TGCAGTGCCAGTCCGGGACAGGGGAAGAACACTGAAGCTTTCTTT
>TRBV27|TRBD1|-|TRBJ2-1
CASSLTRQGAEVNEQFF
TGTGCCAGCAGTTTAACCAGACAGGGGGCCGAAGTCAATGAGCAGTTCTTC
>TRBV6-5|TRBD2|-|TRBJ2-2
CASSFRSGMNTGELFF
TGTGCCAGCAGTTTCCGTAGCGGGATGAACACCGGGGAGCTGTTTTTT
>TRBV7-3|TRBD2|-|TRBJ2-1
CASSLSGGDNEQFF
TGTGCCAGCAGCTTGAGCGGGGGAGACAATGAGCAGTTCTTC
>TRBV19|TRBD1|-|TRBJ1-1
CASSMGGTGGLNTEAFF
TGTGCCAGTAGTATGGGTGGGACAGGGGGCCTAAACACTGAAGCTTTCTTT
>TRBV19|TRBD2|-|TRBJ2-5
CASSHLAGGRQETQYF
TGTGCCAGTAGTCACCTAGCGGGAGGGCGGCAAGAGACCCAGTACTTC
>TRBV3-1/TRBV3-2|TRBD1|-|TRBJ1-1
CASSQRDRQNTEAFF
TGTGCCAGCAGCCAAAGGGACAGACAGAACACTGAAGCTTTCTTT
>TRBV9|-|few|TRBJ2-1
CASSAAGDYNEQFF
TGTGCCAGCAGCGCCGCCGGTGACTACAATGAGCAGTTCTTC
>TRBV5-4|-|-|TRBJ2-3
CASSWAGTDTQYF
TGTGCCAGCAGCTGGGCTGGCACAGATACGCAGTATTTT
>TRBV5-6|-|-|TRBJ1-1
CASSWEGLNTEAFF
TGTGCCAGCAGCTGGGAGGGGCTCAACACTGAAGCTTTCTTT
>TRBV15|TRBD1|-|TRBJ2-5
CATRQGTGGRETQYF
TGTGCCACCAGGCAAGGGACAGGGGGCAGAGAGACCCAGTACTTC
>TRBV5-1|TRBD1|-|TRBJ2-7
CASSLGDSRYEQYF
TGCGCCAGCAGCTTGGGGGACAGCCGTTACGAGCAGTACTTC
>TRBV5-1|-|-|TRBJ1-1
CASSLVTGDTEAFF
TGCGCCAGCAGCTTGGTGACGGGGGATACTGAAGCTTTCTTT
>TRBV11-3|TRBD1|-|TRBJ1-1
CASSLCSFDRGFVPPTEAFF
TGTGCCAGCAGCTTATGCTCCTTTGACAGGGGATTTGTGCCTCCCACTGAAGCTTTCTTT
>TRBV10-3|-|-|TRBJ1-1
CAISSGGTRGTSRAFF
TGTGCCATCAGCTCCGGAGGGACCCGGGGAACTTCGAGAGCTTTCTTT
>TRBV5-1|-|-|TRBJ2-2
CASSFTGLPNTGELFF
TGCGCCAGCAGCTTCACGGGACTCCCGAACACCGGGGAGCTGTTTTTT
>TRBV5-1|-|-|TRBJ2-4
CASSLEQGKGRIQYF
TGCGCCAGCAGCTTGGAGCAGGGGAAGGGTCGCATTCAGTACTTC
>TRBV30|-|once|TRBJ1-3
CAWSAGVRSGNTIYF
TGTGCCTGGAGCGCAGGGGTTCGGTCCGGAAACACCATATATTTT
>TRBV5-1|-|-|TRBJ2-1
CASSPGTTSYNEQFF
TGCGCCAGCAGCCCCGGGACAACCTCCTACAATGAGCAGTTCTTC
>TRBV5-5|-|-|TRBJ1-2
CASSVGYRFTTYGYTF
TGTGCCAGCAGCGTTGGATACAGATTTACCACCTATGGCTACACCTTC
>TRBV28|-|-|TRBJ1-1
CASRQGISSEAFF
TGTGCCAGCAGACAGGGAATATCGTCTGAAGCTTTCTTT
>TRBV14|-|-|TRBJ1-1
CASSQDLQGRTEAFF
TGTGCCAGCAGCCAAGATCTACAGGGTAGGACTGAAGCTTTCTTT
>TRBV13|TRBD2|-|TRBJ2-5
CASSFGTSGRARETQYF
TGTGCCAGCAGCTTCGGGACTAGCGGGAGGGCCCGGGAGACCCAGTACTTC
>TRBV5-4|TRBD2|-|TRBJ2-1
CASSSWTSGSRNEQFF
TGTGCCAGCAGCTCCTGGACTAGCGGGAGCAGAAATGAGCAGTTCTTC
>TRBV27|TRBD1|-|TRBJ2-7
CASREDRASYEQYF
TGTGCCAGCAGGGAAGACAGGGCCTCCTACGAGCAGTACTTC
>TRBV29-1|TRBD1|-|TRBJ2-7
CSVRQGTYEQYF
TGCAGCGTCCGACAGGGAACCTACGAGCAGTACTTC
>TRBV14|-|-|TRBJ2-3
CASSQRRADTQYF
TGTGCCAGCAGCCAAAGGAGGGCAGATACGCAGTATTTT